The source of this T cell receptor beta chain is a study of cytomegalovirus exposure and HLA in healthy donors. General observations from the study: Later analysis showed most CMV-associated TCR beta chains appearing HLA-restricted. Later analysis showed TCR association rates varying by HLA locus, highest for DRB1 and lowest for HLA-C. In vitro confirmation showed three CMV-associated chains to be CMV antigen specific.

The study ran its PCR with 60 Vbeta and 13 Jbeta primers. Only in-frame clones appear in the TCRdb table, and some are missing; sequencing was by immunoSEQ multiplex PCR. The sample carries tens of thousands of clones, around 79% recorded once. The junction had 9 bases not matched to a gene; V was cut back by 7 bases and J by 1 base. The V gene's germline CDR1 is ENHRY and CDR2 SYGVKD. This CDR3 spans 15 amino acids. Comments on this clone: The antigen remains undetermined.

All donors participated as healthy donors of bone marrow. This chain connects TRBV10-3 to TRBJ1-1; 7 bases are a match to TRBD1. The receptor's source is a man aged 18 to 29 in good health and CMV-seropositive. Sequencing was carried out using PBMCs. The CDR3 is CAIIADGTANTEAFF. In DNA form, the CDR3 reads TGTGCCATCATAGCCGACGGGACAGCGAACACTGAAGCTTTCTTT.